This T cell receptor (beta chain) was retrieved from a study of shared clonotypes between healthy human individuals. V lost 0 bases and J 3 bases, leaving 6 bases between the germline ends. Per the germline V gene, CDR1 is KGHSH and CDR2 is LQKENI. The CDR3 runs to 13 residues. The table came from immunoSEQ multiplex PCR; TCRdb's copy has only in-frame clones and leaves some out. The sample contains fewer than 2.5 million clones, 93% of which appear only once. The J gene is TRBJ2-7, the V gene TRBV18; no clear D. Sequencing input: naive CD4+ T cells from PBMCs. The subset denotes: CD45RA+ positively selected. The source of this sequence is a man aged 18-30 years in good health. Some clones in this sample may be carry-over from other donors' samples. Here the CDR3 DNA reads TGTGCCAGCTCACCACCTTCACTCTACGAGCAGTACTTC. This codes for CASSPPSLYEQYF.